The entry below describes one TCR beta chain. Its antigen is still unknown. Identification of naive CD8+ T cells rested on CD45RO-CCR7+CD27+CD95- status. This sample is drawn from a study of CXCR3-negative and CXCR3-positive naive CD8 T cells. Study information: The dataset comprises approximately 140 million TRB reads in total, with about 1.5 +/- 0.3 million reads per library.

Overall study results and limits: Diversity in memory CD8+ cells fell much lower than the comparably high levels seen in both naive subsets. CXCR3-positive naive cells carried more hydrophobic TRB CDR3s than CXCR3-negative ones.

This CDR3 has 17 amino acids. Germline loops: CDR1 LGHNA, CDR2 YSLEER. Libraries of TRB cDNA were made by 5' RACE and carried UMIs. TCRdb reanalyzed the 5' RACE reads, giving one entry per CDR3 protein sequence and no DNA. This repertoire comprises roughly 110,000 distinct CDR3 sequences; its ten largest clones make up about 0.34%. The rearrangement joins TRBV4-3 to TRBJ2-7. Material: naive CXCR3+ CD8+ T cells from blood. Subset in this sample: CD45RO-CCR7+CD27+CD95- naive CD8+ T cells expressing CXCR3 (TNR3+). This TCR was recovered from a human donor in good health. Some clones in this sample may be carry-over from other donors' samples. CDR3 amino acids: CASSQDTRGLGSYEQYF.